This T cell receptor (beta chain) originates from a study of Ad26.COV2.S vaccination and SARS-CoV-2 variants. This clone was recorded only once. Some clones are missing from TCRdb's copy, which holds only in-frame ones; the method was immunoSEQ multiplex PCR. The top ten clones hold roughly 5% of a sample with around 300,000 clones, approximately 90% of them seen once. The CDR3 extends over 16 amino acids. Germline V gene lookup returns CDR1 SGDLS and CDR2 YYNGEE. V dropped 4 bases and J dropped 2 bases, with 15 bases sitting between them. Treatment indicated: roughly 19 received Ad26.COV2.S at low or high dose, single or two shots; 5 received placebo; per-sample allocation not given. Sampling was performed 63 days after the first vaccine or placebo injection.

The chain recombines TRBV9 with TRBJ2-2; D assignment may be TRBD1 or TRBD2 (5 bases each). Sequences were derived from peripheral blood, sampled in a trial of Ad26.COV2.S vaccine versus placebo. This TCR was sampled from a person between 18 and 59 years old who received the Ad26.COV2.S COVID-19 vaccine or a placebo. The CDR3, as DNA: TGTGCCAGCAGCCCGTTCGGGGCAGGAAACACCGGGGAGCTGTTTTTT. Its translation is CASSPFGAGNTGELFF.